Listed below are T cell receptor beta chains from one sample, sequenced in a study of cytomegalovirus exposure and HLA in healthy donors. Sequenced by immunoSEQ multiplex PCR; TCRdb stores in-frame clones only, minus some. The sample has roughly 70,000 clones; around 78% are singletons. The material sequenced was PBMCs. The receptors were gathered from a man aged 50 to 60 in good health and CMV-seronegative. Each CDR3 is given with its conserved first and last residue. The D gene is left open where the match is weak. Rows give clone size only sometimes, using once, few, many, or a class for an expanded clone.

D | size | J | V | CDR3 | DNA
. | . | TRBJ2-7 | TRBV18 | CASSPTIATDSWYEQYF | TGTGCCAGCTCACCAACTATTGCCACAGACAGTTGGTACGAGCAGTACTTC
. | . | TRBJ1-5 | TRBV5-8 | CASSYTGNQPQHF | TGTGCCAGCAGCTACACAGGGAATCAGCCCCAGCATTTT
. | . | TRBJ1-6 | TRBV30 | CACSSGLVSGSPLHF | TGTGCCTGCTCGTCAGGGCTTGTAAGTGGTTCACCCCTCCACTTT
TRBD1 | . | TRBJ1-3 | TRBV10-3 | CAITDRGSSGNTIYF | TGTGCCATCACGGACAGGGGGTCCTCTGGAAACACCATATATTTT
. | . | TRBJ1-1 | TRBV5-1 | CASSLDIPGDTEAFF | TGCGCCAGCAGCTTGGACATCCCGGGGGACACTGAAGCTTTCTTT
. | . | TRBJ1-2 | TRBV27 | CASSLIGTPWEGYTF | TGTGCCAGCAGTTTAATCGGGACACCCTGGGAGGGCTACACCTTC
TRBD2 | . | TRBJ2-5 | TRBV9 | CASSAGGLAGIETQYF | TGTGCCAGCAGCGCCGGGGGACTAGCGGGAATCGAGACCCAGTACTTC
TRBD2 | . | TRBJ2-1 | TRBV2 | CARTGTSGVEQFF | TGTGCCAGAACCGGGACTAGCGGGGTGGAGCAGTTCTTC
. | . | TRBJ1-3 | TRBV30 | CAWGAGSGNTIYF | TGTGCCTGGGGAGCAGGGTCTGGAAACACCATATATTTT
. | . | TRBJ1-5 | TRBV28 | CASSQNGALGYF | TGTGCCAGCAGCCAAAATGGGGCTTTAGGGTATTTT
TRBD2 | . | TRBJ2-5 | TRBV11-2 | CASSPGTRVETQYF | TGTGCCAGCAGCCCAGGGACTAGGGTCGAGACCCAGTACTTC
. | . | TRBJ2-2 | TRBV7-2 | CASSLAPASHGGELFF | TGTGCCAGCAGCTTAGCGCCGGCTAGCCATGGCGGGGAGCTGTTTTTT
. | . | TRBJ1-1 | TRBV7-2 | CASSPRGTPNTEAFF | TGTGCCAGCAGCCCTAGAGGGACACCGAACACTGAAGCTTTCTTT
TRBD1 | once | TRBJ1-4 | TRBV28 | CASNQGARKAKLFF | TGTGCCAGCAATCAGGGGGCCAGGAAGGCAAAACTGTTTTTT
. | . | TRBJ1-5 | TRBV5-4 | CASSYIGGAQHF | TGTGCCAGCAGCTACATCGGAGGGGCCCAGCATTTT
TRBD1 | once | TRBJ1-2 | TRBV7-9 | CASSSLTGTGGGYTF | TGTGCCAGCAGTTCCCTAACCGGGACAGGGGGCGGCTACACCTTC
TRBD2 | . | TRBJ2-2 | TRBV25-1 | CASSELAGITGELFF | TGTGCCAGCAGTGAGCTAGCGGGTATTACTGGGGAGCTGTTTTTT
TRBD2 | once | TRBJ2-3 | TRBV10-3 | CAISGPYGPGGGTDTQYF | TGTGCCATCAGTGGTCCCTATGGACCGGGGGGAGGTACAGATACGCAGTATTTT
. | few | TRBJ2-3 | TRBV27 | CASRAEYTDTQYF | TGTGCCAGCAGGGCGGAATACACAGATACGCAGTATTTT
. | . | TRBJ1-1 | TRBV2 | CATNIQFTEAFF | TGTGCCACCAACATACAGTTCACTGAAGCTTTCTTT
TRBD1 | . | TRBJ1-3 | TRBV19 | CASRGGDRGDGNTIYF | TGTGCCAGTAGAGGTGGGGACAGGGGAGACGGAAACACCATATATTTT
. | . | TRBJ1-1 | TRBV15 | CATSQTAMNTEAFF | TGTGCCACCAGCCAGACAGCAATGAACACTGAAGCTTTCTTT
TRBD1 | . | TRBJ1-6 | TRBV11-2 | CASSQQGEWNVSYNSPLHF | TGTGCCAGCAGCCAACAGGGGGAATGGAATGTTTCCTATAATTCACCCCTCCACTTT
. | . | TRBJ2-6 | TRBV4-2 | CASSQSGQTSSGANVLTF | TGTGCCAGCAGCCAATCCGGACAAACTTCCTCTGGGGCCAACGTCCTGACTTTC
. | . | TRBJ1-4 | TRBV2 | CASSESDPRGEKLFF | TGTGCCAGCAGTGAGTCCGATCCCAGAGGTGAAAAACTGTTTTTT
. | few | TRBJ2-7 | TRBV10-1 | CASSTGVYEQYF | TGCGCCAGCAGTACGGGAGTCTACGAGCAGTACTTC
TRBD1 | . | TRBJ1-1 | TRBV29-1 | CSVRQGGSGNTEAFF | TGCAGCGTCCGACAGGGGGGTAGTGGGAACACTGAAGCTTTCTTT
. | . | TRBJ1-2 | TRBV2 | CASSSGVRAYTF | TGTGCCAGCAGTTCCGGGGTCAGAGCCTACACCTTC
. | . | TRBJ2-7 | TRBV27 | CASSLRRAYEQYF | TGTGCCAGCAGTTTGCGGCGGGCCTACGAGCAGTACTTC
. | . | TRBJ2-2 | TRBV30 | CAWSVLRNTGELFF | TGTGCCTGGAGTGTACTTAGGAACACCGGGGAGCTGTTTTTT
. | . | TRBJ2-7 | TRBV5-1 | CASSLYGTQTYEQYF | TGCGCCAGCAGCTTGTACGGGACTCAAACCTACGAGCAGTACTTC
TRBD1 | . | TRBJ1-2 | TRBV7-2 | CASSRTGHNYGYTF | TGTGCCAGCAGCCGGACAGGGCATAACTATGGCTACACCTTC
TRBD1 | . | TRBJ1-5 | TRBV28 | CASTPIDRESQPQHF | TGTGCCAGCACGCCGATTGACAGGGAAAGTCAGCCCCAGCATTTT
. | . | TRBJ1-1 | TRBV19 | CASSLRPRGNTEAFF | TGTGCCAGTAGTCTCCGACCCCGGGGAAACACTGAAGCTTTCTTT
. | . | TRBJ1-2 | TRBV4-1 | CASSQDSGPYGYTF | TGCGCCAGCAGCCAAGATTCAGGCCCGTATGGCTACACCTTC